This entry describes one T cell receptor beta chain. Antigen: not known. Sequencing was performed with immunoSEQ multiplex PCR; in TCRdb, only in-frame clones are kept and a portion is missing. The table shows 100,000 to 150,000 clones, with 85% to 90% occurring only once. These data belong to a study of cytomegalovirus exposure and HLA in healthy donors. General observations from the study: According to the study, some 160 TCR beta chains were cytomegalovirus-associated.

This TCR was recovered from a man younger than 45 in good health and CMV-seronegative. The sequencing sample was made of PBMCs.

The CDR3 nucleotides are TGTGCCAGCTCACCATCTCCGGGGTTAGACGGCTACACCTTC. It specifies CASSPSPGLDGYTF. This sequence joins TRBV18 and TRBJ1-2; no firm D call. Germline lookup yields CDR1 KGHSH and CDR2 LQKENI. V was trimmed by 2 bases and J by 8 bases, leaving 15 bases between them. This CDR3 has 14 residues.